This TCR beta chain was captured by sequencing in a study of CXCR3-negative and CXCR3-positive naive CD8 T cells. Study results and caveats: More hydrophobic TRB CDR3s were found in CXCR3-positive naive cells than in CXCR3-negative naive cells.

The libraries of TRB cDNA were constructed through 5' RACE using UMI labels. From its re-call of the 5' RACE reads, TCRdb lists each CDR3 protein once, without DNA. This specimen shows approximately 130,000 distinct CDR3 sequences; the ten leading clones hold around 0.41%. Sorts performed in triplicate captured hundreds of thousands of cells each from every CD8+ T cell subset. Germline lookup yields CDR1 SEHNR and CDR2 FQNEAQ (reference sequence). The CDR3 length is 13 residues. Concerning this clonotype itself: Its antigen remains unidentified.

Sequenced sample: naive CXCR3+ CD8+ T cells from blood. This sample's subset: CD45RO-CCR7+CD27+CD95- naive CD8+ T cells expressing CXCR3 (TNR3+). The V gene is TRBV7-9, the J gene TRBJ2-7; TCRdb's assignment of TRBD1 cannot be checked, as there is no DNA. The TCR originated in a human donor in good health. Some clones in this sample may be carry-over from other donors' samples. CDR3 protein: CASSYPGGYEQYF.